This T cell receptor (beta chain) was captured in a study of response to subunit inactivated influenza vaccine. Study-wide findings and caveats: Authors suggested seasonal influenza vaccinations each recruit few new T cells.

This clonotype was seen a handful of times. Its cognate antigen is unknown. TCRdb reprocessed the RT-PCR reads via MiXCR and lists one record per CDR3 protein. This table holds roughly 670,000 distinct CDR3 sequences, 12% to 15% found once. Sequenced here: PBMCs from blood, sampled 14 to 15 days before vaccination. The source of this sequence is a man aged 45-65 years who received an inactivated influenza vaccine.

The CDR3 spells CASSLVLLGKDTEAFF. CDR3 in DNA: TGTGCCAGCAGCTTAGTCTTACTGGGGAAGGACACTGAAGCTTTCTTT. The V call is TRBV7-8, the J call TRBJ1-1; no firm D call. Germline CDR1 and CDR2: SGHVS and FQNEAQ. The CDR3 is made up of 16 amino acids. The V gene lost 1 base and the J gene lost 3 bases, with 15 bases spanning the gap.